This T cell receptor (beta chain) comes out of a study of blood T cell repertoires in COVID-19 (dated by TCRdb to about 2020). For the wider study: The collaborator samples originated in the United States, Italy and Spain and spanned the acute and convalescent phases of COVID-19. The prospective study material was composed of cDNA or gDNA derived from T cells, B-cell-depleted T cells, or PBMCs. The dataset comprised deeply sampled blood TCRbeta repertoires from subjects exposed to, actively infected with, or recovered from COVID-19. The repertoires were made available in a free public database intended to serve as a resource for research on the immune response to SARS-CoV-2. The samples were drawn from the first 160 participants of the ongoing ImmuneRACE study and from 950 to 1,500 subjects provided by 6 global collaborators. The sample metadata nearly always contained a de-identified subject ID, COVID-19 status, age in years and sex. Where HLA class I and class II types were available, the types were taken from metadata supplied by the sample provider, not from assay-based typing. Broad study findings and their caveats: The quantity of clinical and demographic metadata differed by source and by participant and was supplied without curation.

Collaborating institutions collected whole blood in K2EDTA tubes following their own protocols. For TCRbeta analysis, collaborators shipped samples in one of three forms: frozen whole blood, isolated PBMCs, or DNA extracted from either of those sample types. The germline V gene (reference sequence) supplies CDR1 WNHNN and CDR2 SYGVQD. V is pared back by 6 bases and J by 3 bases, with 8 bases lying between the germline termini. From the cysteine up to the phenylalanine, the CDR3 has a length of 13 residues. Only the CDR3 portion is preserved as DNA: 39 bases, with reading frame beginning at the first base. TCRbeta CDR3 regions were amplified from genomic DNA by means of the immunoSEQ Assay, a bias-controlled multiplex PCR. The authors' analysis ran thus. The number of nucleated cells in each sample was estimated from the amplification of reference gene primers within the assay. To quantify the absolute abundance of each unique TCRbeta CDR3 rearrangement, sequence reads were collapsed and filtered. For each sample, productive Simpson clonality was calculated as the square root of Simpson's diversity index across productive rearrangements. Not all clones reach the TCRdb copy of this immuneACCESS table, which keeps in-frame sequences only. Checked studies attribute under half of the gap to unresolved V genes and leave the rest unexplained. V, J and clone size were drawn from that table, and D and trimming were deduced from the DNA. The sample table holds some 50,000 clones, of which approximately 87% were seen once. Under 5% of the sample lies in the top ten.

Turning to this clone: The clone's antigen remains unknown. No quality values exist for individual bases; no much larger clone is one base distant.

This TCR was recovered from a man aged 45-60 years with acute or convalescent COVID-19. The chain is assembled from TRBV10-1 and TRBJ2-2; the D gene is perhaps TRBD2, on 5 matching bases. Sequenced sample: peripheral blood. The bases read TGCGCCAGCAGACGAGCGGACACCGGGGAGCTGTTTTTT. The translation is CASRRADTGELFF.